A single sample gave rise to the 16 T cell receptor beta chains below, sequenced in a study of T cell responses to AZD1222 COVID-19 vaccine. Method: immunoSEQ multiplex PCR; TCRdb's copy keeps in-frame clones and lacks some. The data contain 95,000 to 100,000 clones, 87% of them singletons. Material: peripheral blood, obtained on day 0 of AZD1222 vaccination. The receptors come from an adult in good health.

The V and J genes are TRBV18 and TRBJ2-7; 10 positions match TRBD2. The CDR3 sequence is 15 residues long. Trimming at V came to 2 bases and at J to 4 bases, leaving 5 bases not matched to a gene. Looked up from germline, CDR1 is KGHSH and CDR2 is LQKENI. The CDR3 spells CASSPRAGGIYEQYF. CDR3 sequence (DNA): TGTGCCAGCTCACCAAGAGCGGGAGGGATTTACGAGCAGTACTTC.

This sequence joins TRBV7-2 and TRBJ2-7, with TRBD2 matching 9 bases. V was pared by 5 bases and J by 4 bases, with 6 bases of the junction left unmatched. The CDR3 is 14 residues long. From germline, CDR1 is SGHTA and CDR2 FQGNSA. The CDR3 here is CASSPREGRYEQYF. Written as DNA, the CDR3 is TGTGCCAGCAGCCCGCGGGAGGGCCGATACGAGCAGTACTTC.

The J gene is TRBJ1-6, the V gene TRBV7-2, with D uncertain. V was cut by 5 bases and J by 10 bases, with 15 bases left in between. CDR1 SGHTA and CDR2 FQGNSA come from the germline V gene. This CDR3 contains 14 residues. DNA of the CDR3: TGTGCCAGCAGCCCCCCTGGGCTTTGGTCACCCCTCCACTTT. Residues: CASSPPGLWSPLHF. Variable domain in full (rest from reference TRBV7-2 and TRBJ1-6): GAGVSQSPSNKVTEKGKDVELRCDPISGHTALYWYRQSLGQGLEFLIYFQGNSAPDKSGLPSDRFSAERTGGSVSTLTIQRTQQEDSAVYLCASSPPGLWSPLHFGNGTRLTVT.

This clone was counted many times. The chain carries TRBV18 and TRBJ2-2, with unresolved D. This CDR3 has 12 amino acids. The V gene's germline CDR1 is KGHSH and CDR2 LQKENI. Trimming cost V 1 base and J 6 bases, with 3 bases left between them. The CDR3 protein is CASSPLPGELFF. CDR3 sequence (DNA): TGTGCCAGCTCACCACTTCCCGGGGAGCTGTTTTTT. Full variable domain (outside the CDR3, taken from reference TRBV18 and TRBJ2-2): NAGVMQNPRHLVRRRGQEARLRCSPMKGHSHVYWYRQLPEEGLKFMVYLQKENIIDESGMPKERFSAEFPKEGPSILRIQQVVRGDSAAYFCASSPLPGELFFGEGSRLTVL.

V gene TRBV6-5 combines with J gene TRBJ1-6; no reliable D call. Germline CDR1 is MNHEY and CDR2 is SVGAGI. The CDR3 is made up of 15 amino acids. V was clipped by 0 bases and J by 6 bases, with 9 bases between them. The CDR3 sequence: CASSYSFVGNSPLHF. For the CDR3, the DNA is TGTGCCAGCAGTTACTCGTTCGTTGGTAATTCACCCCTCCACTTT.

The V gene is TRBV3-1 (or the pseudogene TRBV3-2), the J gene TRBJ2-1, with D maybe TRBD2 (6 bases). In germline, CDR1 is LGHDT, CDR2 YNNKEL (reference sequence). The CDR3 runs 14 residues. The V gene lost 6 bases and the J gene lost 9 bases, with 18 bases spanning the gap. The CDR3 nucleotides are TGTGCCAGCAGTCCTTTAGCGGAGCAGGGTGAGCAGTTCTTC. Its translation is CASSPLAEQGEQFF.

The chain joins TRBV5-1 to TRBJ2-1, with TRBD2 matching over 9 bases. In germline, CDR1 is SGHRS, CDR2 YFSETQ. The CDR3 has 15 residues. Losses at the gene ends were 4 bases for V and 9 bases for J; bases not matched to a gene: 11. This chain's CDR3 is CASSLFAGGPGEQFF. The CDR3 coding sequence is TGCGCCAGCAGCCTTTTTGCGGGAGGGCCGGGTGAGCAGTTCTTC.

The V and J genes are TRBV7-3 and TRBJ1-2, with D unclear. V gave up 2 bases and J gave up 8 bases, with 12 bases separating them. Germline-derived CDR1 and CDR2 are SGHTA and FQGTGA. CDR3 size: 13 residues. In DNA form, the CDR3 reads TGTGCCAGCAGCTTATTGGGCCTGGAGGGCTACACCTTC. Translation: CASSLLGLEGYTF.

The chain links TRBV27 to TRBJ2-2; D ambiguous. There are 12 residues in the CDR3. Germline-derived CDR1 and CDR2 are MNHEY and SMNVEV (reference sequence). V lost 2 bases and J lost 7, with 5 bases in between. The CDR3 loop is CASSLLLGELFF. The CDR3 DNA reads TGTGCCAGCAGTTTACTTCTCGGGGAGCTGTTTTTT.

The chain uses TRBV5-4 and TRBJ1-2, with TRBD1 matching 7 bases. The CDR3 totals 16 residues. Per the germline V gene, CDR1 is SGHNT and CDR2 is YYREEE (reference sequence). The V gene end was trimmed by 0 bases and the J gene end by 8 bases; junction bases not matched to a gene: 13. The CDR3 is CASSLGQGQSIRGYTF. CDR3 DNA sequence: TGTGCCAGCAGCTTGGGACAGGGACAGTCTATACGGGGCTACACCTTC.

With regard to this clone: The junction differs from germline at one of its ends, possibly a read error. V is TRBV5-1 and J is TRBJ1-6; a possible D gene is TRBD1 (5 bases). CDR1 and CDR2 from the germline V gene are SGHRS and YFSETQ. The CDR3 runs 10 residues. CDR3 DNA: TGCGCCAGCAGCATAGGTCCGGGACCCTTT. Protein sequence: CASSIGPGPF.

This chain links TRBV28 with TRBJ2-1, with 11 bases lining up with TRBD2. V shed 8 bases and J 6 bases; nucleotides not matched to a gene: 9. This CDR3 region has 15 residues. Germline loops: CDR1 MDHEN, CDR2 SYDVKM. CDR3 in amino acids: CASRPGTSGFNEQFF. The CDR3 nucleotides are TGTGCCAGCCGACCCGGGACTAGCGGTTTCAATGAGCAGTTCTTC. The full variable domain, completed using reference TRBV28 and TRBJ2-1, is DVKVTQSSRYLVKRTGEKVFLECVQDMDHENMFWYRQDPGLGLRLIYFSYDVKMKEKGDIPEGYSVSREKKERFSLILESASTNQTSMYLCASRPGTSGFNEQFFGPGTRLTVL.

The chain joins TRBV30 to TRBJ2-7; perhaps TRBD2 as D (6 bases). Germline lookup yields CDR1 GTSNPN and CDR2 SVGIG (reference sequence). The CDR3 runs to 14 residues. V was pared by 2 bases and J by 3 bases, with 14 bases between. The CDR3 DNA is TGTGCCTGGAGTATTGGGCGGGGTGGCTACGAGCAGTACTTC. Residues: CAWSIGRGGYEQYF.

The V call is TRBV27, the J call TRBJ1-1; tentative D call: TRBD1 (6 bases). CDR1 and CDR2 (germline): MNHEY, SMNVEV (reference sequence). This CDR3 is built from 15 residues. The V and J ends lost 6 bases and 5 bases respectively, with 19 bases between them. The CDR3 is CASRNAGVLGTEAFF. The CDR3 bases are TGTGCCAGCAGAAACGCAGGGGTTCTGGGGACTGAAGCTTTCTTT.

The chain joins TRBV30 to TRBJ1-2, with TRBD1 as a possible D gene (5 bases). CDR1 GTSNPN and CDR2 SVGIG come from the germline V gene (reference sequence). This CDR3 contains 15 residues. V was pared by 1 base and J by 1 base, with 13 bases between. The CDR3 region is CAWSEGIGGNYGYTF. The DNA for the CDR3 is TGTGCCTGGAGTGAAGGAATCGGGGGTAACTATGGCTACACCTTC.

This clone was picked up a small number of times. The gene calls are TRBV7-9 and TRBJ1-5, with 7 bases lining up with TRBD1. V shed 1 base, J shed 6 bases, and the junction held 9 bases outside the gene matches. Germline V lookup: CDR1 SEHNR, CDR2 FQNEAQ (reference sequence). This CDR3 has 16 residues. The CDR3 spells CASSLGQGQGTQPQHF. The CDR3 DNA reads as TGTGCCAGCAGCTTAGGACAGGGTCAGGGGACTCAGCCCCAGCATTTT.